The T cell receptor beta chain described here comes from a study of Graves' ophthalmopathy and Graves' hyperthyroidism. Overall study context: Peripheral blood was gathered at the point of initial diagnosis, before any treatment started. Overall study findings and caveats: Prediction of ophthalmopathy progression reached about 65% sensitivity and about 72% specificity.

Beta-chain TCR CDR3 regions were amplified from RNA transcripts. The library came from an HTBI-primed first-round RT-PCR and a second-round multiplex PCR. TCRdb called the multiplex PCR reads again in MiXCR, with one record for every CDR3 protein. The data show around 400,000 distinct CDR3 sequences, roughly 20% seen once. V was cut by 5 bases and J by 6 bases, with 10 bases left in between. The CDR3 is made up of 12 amino acids. Hyperthyroidism is called stable when no ophthalmopathy develops within 18 months of follow-up. Researchers turned away patients with other autoimmune diseases, uncontrolled infections, pregnancy or lactation. Turning to this clonotype: Its target is unknown. Since a much larger clone is just one base distant, this may be a read error.

The specimen sequenced was peripheral blood. This clonotype originated in a woman under 30 with stable Graves' hyperthyroidism. The chain uses TRBV12-3 or TRBV12-4 and TRBJ1-2; D remains ambiguous. CDR3 protein: CASSVDYHGYTF. CDR3 nucleotides: TGTGCCAGCAGTGTAGATTATCATGGCTACACCTTC.